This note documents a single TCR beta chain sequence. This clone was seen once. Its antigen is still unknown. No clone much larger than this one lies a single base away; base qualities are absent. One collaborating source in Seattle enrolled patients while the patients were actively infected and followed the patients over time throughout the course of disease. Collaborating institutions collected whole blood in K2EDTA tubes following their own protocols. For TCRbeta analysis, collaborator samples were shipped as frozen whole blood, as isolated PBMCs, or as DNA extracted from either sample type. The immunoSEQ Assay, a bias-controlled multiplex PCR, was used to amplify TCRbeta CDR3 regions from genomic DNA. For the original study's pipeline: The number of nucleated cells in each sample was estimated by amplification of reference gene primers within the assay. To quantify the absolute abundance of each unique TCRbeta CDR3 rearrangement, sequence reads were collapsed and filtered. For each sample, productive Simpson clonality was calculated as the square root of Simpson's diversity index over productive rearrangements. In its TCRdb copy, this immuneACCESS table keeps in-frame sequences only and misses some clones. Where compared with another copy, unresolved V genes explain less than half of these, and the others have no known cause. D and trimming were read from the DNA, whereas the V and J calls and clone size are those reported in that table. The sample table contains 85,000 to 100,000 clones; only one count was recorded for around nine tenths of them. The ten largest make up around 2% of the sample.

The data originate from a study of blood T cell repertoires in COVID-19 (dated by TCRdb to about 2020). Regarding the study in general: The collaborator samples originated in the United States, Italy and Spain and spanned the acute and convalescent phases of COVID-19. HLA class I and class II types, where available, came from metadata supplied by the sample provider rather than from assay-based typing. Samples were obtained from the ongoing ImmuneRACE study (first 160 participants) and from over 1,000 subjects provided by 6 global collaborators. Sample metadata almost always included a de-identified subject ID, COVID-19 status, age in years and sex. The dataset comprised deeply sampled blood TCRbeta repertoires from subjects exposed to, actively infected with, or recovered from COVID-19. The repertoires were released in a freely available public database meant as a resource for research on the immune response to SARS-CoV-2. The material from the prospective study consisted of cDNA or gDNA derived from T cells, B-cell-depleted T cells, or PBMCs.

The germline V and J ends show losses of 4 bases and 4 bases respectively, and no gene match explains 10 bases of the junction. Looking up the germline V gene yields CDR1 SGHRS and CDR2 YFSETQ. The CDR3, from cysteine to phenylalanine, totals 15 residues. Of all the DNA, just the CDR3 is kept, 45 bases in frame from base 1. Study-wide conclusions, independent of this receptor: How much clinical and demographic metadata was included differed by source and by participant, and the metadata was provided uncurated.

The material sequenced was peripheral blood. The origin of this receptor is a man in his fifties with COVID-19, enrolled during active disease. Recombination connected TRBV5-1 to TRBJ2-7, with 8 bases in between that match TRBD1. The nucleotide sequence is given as TGCGCCAGCAGCCCTGAGACAGGGGCAATTTACGAGCAGTACTTC. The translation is CASSPETGAIYEQYF. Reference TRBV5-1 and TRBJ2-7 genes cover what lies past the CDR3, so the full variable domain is KAGVTQTPRYLIKTRGQQVTLSCSPISGHRSVSWYQQTPGQGLQFLFEYFSETQRNKGNFPGRFSGRQFSNSRSEMNVSTLELGDSALYLCASSPETGAIYEQYFGPGTRLTVT.